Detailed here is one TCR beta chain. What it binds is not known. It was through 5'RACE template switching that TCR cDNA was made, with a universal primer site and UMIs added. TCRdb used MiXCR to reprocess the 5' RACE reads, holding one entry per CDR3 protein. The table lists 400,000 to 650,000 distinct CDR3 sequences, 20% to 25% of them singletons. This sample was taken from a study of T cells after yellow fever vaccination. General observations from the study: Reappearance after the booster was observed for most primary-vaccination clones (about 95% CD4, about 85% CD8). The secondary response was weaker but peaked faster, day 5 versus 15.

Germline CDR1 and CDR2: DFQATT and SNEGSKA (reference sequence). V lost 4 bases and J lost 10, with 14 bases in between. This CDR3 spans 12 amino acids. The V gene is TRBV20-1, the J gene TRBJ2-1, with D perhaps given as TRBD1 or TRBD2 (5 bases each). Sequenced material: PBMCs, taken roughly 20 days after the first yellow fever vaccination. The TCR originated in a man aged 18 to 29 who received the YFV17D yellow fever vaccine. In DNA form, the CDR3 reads TGCAGTGCTATGGACTCGACAGACGAGCAGTTCTTC. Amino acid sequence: CSAMDSTDEQFF.